The sequence of this T cell receptor beta chain was determined in a study of CD8 T cells in Susac syndrome. Trimming took 5 bases from V and 7 from J; bases not matched to a gene: 4. The germline CDR1 and CDR2 sequences are MRHNA and SNTAGT. The CDR3 totals 14 residues. Random hexamers were used to reverse transcribe roughly 0.45 to 1 ug of RNA. TCRdb reprocessed the immunoSEQ multiplex PCR reads with MiXCR, giving one entry per CDR3 protein. The data show about 430,000 distinct CDR3 sequences, with around 85% seen just once and under 0.15% held by the top ten. The chain combines TRBV6-4 with TRBJ2-1; 11 bases match TRBD2. This TCR was recovered from a human donor with multiple sclerosis. Sequencing used CD8+ T cells from PBMCs. The DNA for the CDR3 is TGTGCCAGCAGTCTAGCGGGAGGTGTGAATGAGCAGTTCTTC. It codes for CASSLAGGVNEQFF.